The T cell receptor beta chain described here comes from a study of Ad26.COV2.S vaccination and SARS-CoV-2 variants. Whole-study findings and limits: Reportedly, after vaccination the spike-specific CD8+ and CD4+ T cell responses displayed substantial breadth. Participants given vaccine showed non-spike TCR breadth similar to that of placebo recipients. Estimates derived from TCR breadth and depth analyses may have underestimated total T cell responses. Among vaccine recipients, spike-specific TCR breadth exceeded that of placebo recipients.

Remarks on this clone: Antigen specificity is unknown.

Germline V lookup: CDR1 MNHEY, CDR2 SMNVEV (reference sequence). V was cut by 6 bases and J by 7 bases, with 15 bases left in between. This CDR3 has 13 residues. Sequenced by immunoSEQ multiplex PCR; TCRdb stores in-frame clones only, minus some. Of about 350,000 clones listed, 90% to 95% are singletons. Sequenced here: peripheral blood, sampled after recovery from COVID-19. This clonotype was obtained from a human donor who had recovered from COVID-19. This chain connects TRBV27 to TRBJ1-2, with a weak D call TRBD1 (5 bases). CDR3 bases: TGTGCCAGCAGATCGGACACATTAGGTGGCTACACCTTC. It is translated as CASRSDTLGGYTF.